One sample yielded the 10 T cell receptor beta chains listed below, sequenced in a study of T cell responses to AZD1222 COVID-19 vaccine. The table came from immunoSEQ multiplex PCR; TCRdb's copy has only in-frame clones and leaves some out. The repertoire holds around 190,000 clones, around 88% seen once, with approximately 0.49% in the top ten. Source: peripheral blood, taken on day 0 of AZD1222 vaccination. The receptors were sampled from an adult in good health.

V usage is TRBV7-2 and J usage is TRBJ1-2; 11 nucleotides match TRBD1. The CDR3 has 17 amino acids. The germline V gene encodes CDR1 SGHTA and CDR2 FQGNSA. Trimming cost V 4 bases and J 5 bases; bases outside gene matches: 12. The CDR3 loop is CASSSPSGTGGNYGYTF. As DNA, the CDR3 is TGTGCCAGCAGCTCTCCCTCCGGGACAGGGGGTAATTATGGCTACACCTTC.

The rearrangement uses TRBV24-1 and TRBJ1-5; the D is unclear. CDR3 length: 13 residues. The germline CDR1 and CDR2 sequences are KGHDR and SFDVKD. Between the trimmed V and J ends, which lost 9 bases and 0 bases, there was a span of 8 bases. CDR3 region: CATRMDSNQPQHF. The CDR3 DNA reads TGTGCCACCCGGATGGATAGCAATCAGCCCCAGCATTTT.

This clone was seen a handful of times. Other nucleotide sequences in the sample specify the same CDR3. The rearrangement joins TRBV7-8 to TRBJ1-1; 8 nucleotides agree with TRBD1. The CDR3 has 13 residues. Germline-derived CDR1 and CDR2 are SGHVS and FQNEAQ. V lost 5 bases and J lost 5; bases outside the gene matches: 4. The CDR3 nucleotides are TGTGCCAGCAGCCTTACAGGGGGGACTGAAGCTTTCTTT. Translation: CASSLTGGTEAFF.

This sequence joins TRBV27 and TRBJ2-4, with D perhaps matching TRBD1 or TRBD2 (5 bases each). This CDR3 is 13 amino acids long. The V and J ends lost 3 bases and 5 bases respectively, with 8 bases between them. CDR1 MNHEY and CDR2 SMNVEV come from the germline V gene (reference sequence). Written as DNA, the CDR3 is TGTGCCAGCAGTTTTAGGGGAGAAAACATTCAGTACTTC. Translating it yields CASSFRGENIQYF.

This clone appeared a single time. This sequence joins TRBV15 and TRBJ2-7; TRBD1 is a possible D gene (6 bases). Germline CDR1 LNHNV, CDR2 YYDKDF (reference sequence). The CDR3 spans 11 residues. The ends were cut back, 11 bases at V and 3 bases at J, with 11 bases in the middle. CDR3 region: CAPGDVYEQYF. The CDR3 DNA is TGTGCCCCAGGGGACGTCTACGAGCAGTACTTC. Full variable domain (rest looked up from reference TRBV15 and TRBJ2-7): DAMVIQNPRYQVTQFGKPVTLSCSQTLNHNVMYWYQQKSSQAPKLLFHYYDKDFNNEADTPDNFQSRRPNTSFCFLDIRSPGLGDTAMYLCAPGDVYEQYFGPGTRLTVT.

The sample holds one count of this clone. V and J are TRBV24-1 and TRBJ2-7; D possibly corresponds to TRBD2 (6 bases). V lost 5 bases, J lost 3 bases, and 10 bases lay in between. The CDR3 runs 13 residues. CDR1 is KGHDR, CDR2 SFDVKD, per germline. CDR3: CATSGRAGYEQYF. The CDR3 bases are TGTGCCACCAGTGGTAGAGCGGGCTACGAGCAGTACTTC.

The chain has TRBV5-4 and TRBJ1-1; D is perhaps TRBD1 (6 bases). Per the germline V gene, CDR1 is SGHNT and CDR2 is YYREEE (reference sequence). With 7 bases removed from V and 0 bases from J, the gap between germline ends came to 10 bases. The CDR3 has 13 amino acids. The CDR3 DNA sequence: TGTGCCAGCGGAGGACAGATGAACACTGAAGCTTTCTTT. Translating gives CASGGQMNTEAFF.

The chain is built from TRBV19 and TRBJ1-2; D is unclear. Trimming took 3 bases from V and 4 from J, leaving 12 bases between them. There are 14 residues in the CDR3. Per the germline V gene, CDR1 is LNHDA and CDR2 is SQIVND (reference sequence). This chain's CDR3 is CASSMRERSYGYTF. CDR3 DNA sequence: TGTGCCAGTAGTATGAGGGAGAGGAGCTATGGCTACACCTTC.

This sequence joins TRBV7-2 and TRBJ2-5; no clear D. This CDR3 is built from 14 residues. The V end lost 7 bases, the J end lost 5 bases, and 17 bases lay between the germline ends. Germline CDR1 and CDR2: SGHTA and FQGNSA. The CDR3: CASKPSHEHETQYF. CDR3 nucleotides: TGTGCCAGCAAACCGTCGCATGAGCATGAGACCCAGTACTTC.

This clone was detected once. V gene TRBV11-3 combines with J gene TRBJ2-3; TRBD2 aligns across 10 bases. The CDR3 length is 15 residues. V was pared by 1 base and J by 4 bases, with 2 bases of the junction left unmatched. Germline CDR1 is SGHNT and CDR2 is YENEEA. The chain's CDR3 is CASSLGLAGADTQYF. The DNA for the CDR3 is TGTGCCAGCAGCTTAGGGCTAGCGGGAGCAGATACGCAGTATTTT.